These T cell receptor beta chains were read from a single sample in a study of blood T cell repertoires in COVID-19. Repertoires were generated with immunoSEQ multiplex PCR, while TCRdb's copy carries only in-frame clones and drops some. The sample has fewer than 150,000 clones; around nine tenths are singletons. The specimen was peripheral blood. The receptor set was obtained from a human donor in a cohort sampled during active COVID-19. The CDR3 runs from the conserved cysteine through the conserved F or W. The D gene is left open where the match is weak. Clone size is stated in some rows and not others, as once, few, many or a class when expanded.

size: .
J: TRBJ2-6
V: TRBV7-2
D: .
CDR3: CASSLEVRSSGANVLTF
DNA: TGTGCCAGCAGCTTAGAGGTCCGGAGTTCTGGGGCCAACGTCCTGACTTTC

size: .
J: TRBJ2-3
V: TRBV9
D: .
CDR3: CASNRGLATTDTQYF
DNA: TGTGCCAGCAACCGTGGACTCGCGACCACAGATACGCAGTATTTT

size: .
J: TRBJ1-1
V: TRBV7-9
D: .
CDR3: CASTGAVMNTEAFF
DNA: TGTGCCAGCACCGGAGCTGTCATGAACACTGAAGCTTTCTTT

size: .
J: TRBJ2-7
V: TRBV6-6
D: .
CDR3: CASSYSVDEQYF
DNA: TGTGCCAGCAGTTACTCAGTAGATGAGCAGTACTTC

size: .
J: TRBJ1-1
V: TRBV18
D: TRBD1
CDR3: CASSPYRGRAEAFF
DNA: TGTGCCAGCTCACCCTACAGGGGTCGGGCTGAAGCTTTCTTT

size: .
J: TRBJ2-5
V: TRBV11-2
D: .
CDR3: CASSLVGGGLQETQYF
DNA: TGTGCCAGCAGCTTAGTTGGAGGGGGCCTCCAAGAGACCCAGTACTTC

size: .
J: TRBJ1-1
V: TRBV6-5
D: .
CDR3: CASTPNQGRTEAFF
DNA: TGTGCCAGCACTCCAAATCAGGGTCGCACTGAAGCTTTCTTT

size: .
J: TRBJ1-2
V: TRBV28
D: .
CDR3: CASREDSTYGYTF
DNA: TGTGCCAGCAGAGAAGACAGCACCTATGGCTACACCTTC

size: .
J: TRBJ1-1
V: TRBV12-5
D: .
CDR3: CASGVGTMNTEAFF
DNA: TGTGCTAGTGGTGTTGGTACTATGAACACTGAAGCTTTCTTT

size: .
J: TRBJ2-5
V: TRBV2
D: TRBD1
CDR3: CASSSKRKGTGGGETQYF
DNA: TGTGCCAGCAGTAGTAAGAGGAAAGGGACAGGGGGCGGGGAGACCCAGTACTTC

size: many
J: TRBJ1-6
V: TRBV7-9
D: .
CDR3: CASSFDGYNSPLHF
DNA: TGTGCCAGCAGCTTCGACGGGTATAATTCACCCCTCCACTTT

size: .
J: TRBJ2-3
V: TRBV11-3
D: .
CDR3: CASSHRRLRHNTDTQYF
DNA: TGTGCCAGCAGCCACCGTAGGCTCCGACATAACACAGATACGCAGTATTTT

size: .
J: TRBJ2-3
V: TRBV5-1
D: .
CDR3: CASSARTATDTQYF
DNA: TGCGCCAGCAGCGCGAGGACAGCTACAGATACGCAGTATTTT

size: few
J: TRBJ1-1
V: TRBV2
D: TRBD1
CDR3: CASTKQGEDTEAFF
DNA: TGTGCCAGCACCAAGCAGGGGGAGGACACTGAAGCTTTCTTT

size: .
J: TRBJ2-5
V: TRBV6-2/TRBV6-3
D: TRBD2
CDR3: CASSFGTSGGAETQYF
DNA: TGTGCCAGCAGCTTCGGGACTAGCGGGGGGGCGGAGACCCAGTACTTC

size: .
J: TRBJ1-1
V: TRBV30
D: TRBD1
CDR3: CAWSVTPGGLNTEAFF
DNA: TGTGCCTGGAGTGTAACCCCAGGGGGCCTGAACACTGAAGCTTTCTTT

size: .
J: TRBJ2-3
V: TRBV27
D: .
CDR3: CASSSLANTDTQYF
DNA: TGTGCCAGCAGTTCCCTAGCCAACACAGATACGCAGTATTTT

size: .
J: TRBJ1-1
V: TRBV7-9
D: .
CDR3: CASSPSGAEAFF
DNA: TGTGCCAGCAGCCCCTCGGGGGCTGAAGCTTTCTTT

size: .
J: TRBJ1-5
V: TRBV7-3
D: .
CDR3: CASSLTGDRNQPQHF
DNA: TGTGCCAGCAGCTTAACGGGCGACAGGAATCAGCCCCAGCATTTT

size: .
J: TRBJ2-1
V: TRBV4-1
D: .
CDR3: CASALQADHYNEQFF
DNA: TGCGCCAGCGCACTCCAAGCGGACCACTACAATGAGCAGTTCTTC

size: .
J: TRBJ1-1
V: TRBV27
D: TRBD1
CDR3: CASSLTGGTEAFF
DNA: TGTGCCAGCAGTCTCACAGGGGGAACTGAAGCTTTCTTT

size: once
J: TRBJ2-7
V: TRBV3-1/TRBV3-2
D: .
CDR3: CASSQVTAGAYEQYF
DNA: TGTGCCAGCAGCCAAGTCACGGCGGGGGCATACGAGCAGTACTTC

size: once
J: TRBJ2-5
V: TRBV11-2
D: TRBD2
CDR3: CASSYQAGPETQYF
DNA: TGTGCCAGCAGCTACCAAGCGGGACCAGAGACCCAGTACTTC

size: .
J: TRBJ2-3
V: TRBV24-1
D: .
CDR3: CATSDLHFSQGDVRLADTQYF
DNA: TGTGCCACCAGTGATTTGCATTTTTCACAGGGCGACGTCCGGTTGGCAGATACGCAGTATTTT

size: .
J: TRBJ1-2
V: TRBV7-8
D: .
CDR3: CASSLGRRGGYGYTF
DNA: TGTGCCAGCAGCTTGGGCCGCCGAGGGGGCTATGGCTACACCTTC

size: .
J: TRBJ2-3
V: TRBV9
D: TRBD2
CDR3: CASSVVAEWTSGRRTDTQYF
DNA: TGTGCCAGCAGCGTAGTAGCGGAGTGGACTAGCGGGAGGAGAACAGATACGCAGTATTTT

size: .
J: TRBJ2-2
V: TRBV2
D: TRBD1
CDR3: CASRKTGGNTGELFF
DNA: TGTGCCAGCAGGAAGACAGGGGGGAATACCGGGGAGCTGTTTTTT

size: .
J: TRBJ1-6
V: TRBV5-1
D: .
CDR3: CASSLGQTNSPLHF
DNA: TGCGCCAGCAGCTTGGGACAGACCAATTCACCCCTCCACTTT

size: .
J: TRBJ2-6
V: TRBV2
D: TRBD1
CDR3: CASKGQASSGANVLTF
DNA: TGTGCCAGCAAAGGACAGGCAAGCTCTGGGGCCAACGTCCTGACTTTC

size: .
J: TRBJ2-6
V: TRBV14
D: .
CDR3: CASSRGGRGFSGANVLTF
DNA: TGTGCCAGCAGCCGAGGGGGGAGGGGATTCTCTGGGGCCAACGTCCTGACTTTC

size: once
J: TRBJ1-2
V: TRBV6-5
D: .
CDR3: CASSYGGEGYTF
DNA: TGTGCCAGCAGTTACGGCGGGGAGGGCTACACCTTC

size: .
J: TRBJ2-2
V: TRBV5-1
D: .
CDR3: CASSLVLDPGELFF
DNA: TGCGCCAGCAGCTTGGTATTAGATCCCGGGGAGCTGTTTTTT

size: .
J: TRBJ2-7
V: TRBV5-5
D: TRBD2
CDR3: CASSLALAGTYEQYF
DNA: TGTGCCAGCAGCTTGGCGCTAGCGGGGACCTACGAGCAGTACTTC

size: once
J: TRBJ1-1
V: TRBV11-2
D: .
CDR3: CASSLQGGWTEAFF
DNA: TGTGCCAGCAGCTTACAGGGAGGGTGGACTGAAGCTTTCTTT

size: .
J: TRBJ1-2
V: TRBV28
D: .
CDR3: CASSPGFYGYTF
DNA: TGTGCCAGCAGTCCAGGGTTCTATGGCTACACCTTC

size: few
J: TRBJ2-5
V: TRBV5-1
D: TRBD2
CDR3: CASRGEETQYF
DNA: TGCGCCAGTCGGGGGGAAGAGACCCAGTACTTC

size: .
J: TRBJ2-5
V: TRBV5-1
D: TRBD1
CDR3: CASSLSTGGETQYF
DNA: TGCGCCAGCAGCTTGTCTACAGGGGGAGAGACCCAGTACTTC

size: .
J: TRBJ2-1
V: TRBV9
D: .
CDR3: CASSDGGLPYNEQFF
DNA: TGTGCCAGCAGCGACGGGGGACTCCCTTACAATGAGCAGTTCTTC

size: .
J: TRBJ2-1
V: TRBV2
D: TRBD1
CDR3: CASRVDRGHEQFF
DNA: TGTGCCAGCAGGGTCGACAGGGGGCATGAGCAGTTCTTC

size: .
J: TRBJ2-7
V: TRBV10-3
D: TRBD1
CDR3: CAISSGTGHYEQYF
DNA: TGTGCCATCAGTTCCGGGACAGGGCACTACGAGCAGTACTTC

size: .
J: TRBJ1-4
V: TRBV2
D: TRBD1
CDR3: CASSGLRDRGGGATNEKLFF
DNA: TGTGCCAGCAGCGGACTCCGGGACAGGGGGGGTGGTGCAACTAATGAAAAACTGTTTTTT

size: few
J: TRBJ1-3
V: TRBV28
D: .
CDR3: CASQAPGRETGNTIYF
DNA: TGTGCCAGCCAGGCTCCGGGGCGGGAGACTGGAAACACCATATATTTT

size: .
J: TRBJ1-4
V: TRBV28
D: TRBD1
CDR3: CASSTRITGAGEKLFF
DNA: TGTGCCAGCAGCACACGGATTACAGGGGCCGGTGAAAAACTGTTTTTT

size: .
J: TRBJ2-1
V: TRBV2
D: TRBD2
CDR3: CASGGIAGTYNEQFF
DNA: TGTGCCAGCGGGGGGATAGCGGGGACCTACAATGAGCAGTTCTTC

size: few
J: TRBJ2-1
V: TRBV15
D: TRBD2
CDR3: CATSPAGGQNEQFF
DNA: TGTGCCACCAGCCCAGCGGGGGGGCAGAATGAGCAGTTCTTC

size: .
J: TRBJ2-5
V: TRBV10-3
D: .
CDR3: CAINFGTPGGRTQYF
DNA: TGTGCCATCAATTTCGGGACTCCCGGGGGACGGACCCAGTACTTC

size: .
J: TRBJ2-5
V: TRBV6-1
D: .
CDR3: CASSAQGRGIQETQYF
DNA: TGTGCCAGCAGTGCCCAGGGAAGGGGGATCCAAGAGACCCAGTACTTC

size: few
J: TRBJ2-1
V: TRBV19
D: .
CDR3: CASSIQGSYNEQFF
DNA: TGTGCCAGTAGTATCCAGGGATCCTACAATGAGCAGTTCTTC

size: .
J: TRBJ1-4
V: TRBV5-6
D: TRBD1
CDR3: CASRFGTGGGEKLFF
DNA: TGTGCCAGCAGATTCGGGACAGGGGGCGGCGAAAAACTGTTTTTT